Many counts were recorded for the clone carrying this T cell receptor (beta chain). Antigen unknown. Germline CDR1 is MDHEN and CDR2 is SYDVKM. V was trimmed by 7 bases and J by 5 bases, leaving 18 bases between them. The CDR3 is 15 residues long. MiXCR was run by TCRdb on the 5' RACE reads, yielding one entry per CDR3 protein. The sample carries about 890,000 distinct CDR3 sequences, roughly an eighth recorded once. This sample was included in a study of identical twins. Broader study findings: The study found that models underestimated out-of-frame TCR alpha sharing in monozygotic twins. Analyses of zero insertions could, in part, be confounded by invariant MAIT and iNKT cells.

A further study also used this sample, focusing on yellow fever vaccine responses in identical twins. As reported in that work: Reportedly, the response of twins' T cells to the vaccine seemed partly convergent, partly personalized.

This chain links TRBV28 with TRBJ2-1, with a tentative D call TRBD2 (5 bases). The sample was PBMCs. The receptor's source is a woman under 30 in good health. As DNA, the CDR3 is TGTGCCAGCAAGGCTACTAGTGCCTCTAACAATGAGCAGTTCTTC. Its translation is CASKATSASNNEQFF.